Included here is one TCR beta chain sequence, with context. The clone's antigen remains unknown. The input lacks base qualities; no much larger clone sits a single base away. The data were taken from a study of lymphopenia after photon versus proton radiotherapy (dated by TCRdb to between 2018 and 2021). Regarding the complete study: In patients with gastrointestinal tumors who developed high-grade lymphopenia, the study compared the immunological effects of photon radiation therapy with those of proton radiation therapy. The study aimed to characterize how the two radiation modalities differ in their impact on the immune system. The cohort included 15 to 20 patients with gastrointestinal tumors who developed lymphopenia after receiving either photon or proton therapy.

The junction shows trimming of 6 bases on V and 3 bases on J, plus 11 bases between the germline ends. The CDR3 holds 13 amino acids from the cysteine to the phenylalanine. Here the CDR3 DNA is all that survives: 39 bases in frame from base 1. The germline V gene gives CDR1 as MNHEY and CDR2 as SVGAGI. Libraries were built with the immunoSEQ multiplex PCR assay. T cell repertoires were profiled with deep sequencing of rearranged TCR beta loci together with multiparametric flow cytometry. Entries here come from immuneACCESS through TCRdb and include only in-frame sequences with V and J called. Some clones fail to appear in such tables; in the studies checked, an unresolved V gene covers under half of the shortfall, and the cause of the remainder is unknown. Within this sample are about 30,000 clones, with around nine tenths of them counted one time only. More than 40% of the sample goes to the ten largest clones.

Overall results and qualifications from the work: The survival association was assessed only in patients who died, and the authors presented better survival with proton therapy as a possibility rather than a demonstrated result. During treatment, patients who received photon therapy lost naive T cells and TCR diversity and gained effector/memory populations, whereas patients who received proton therapy remained relatively stable. After the lymphocyte count nadir, repertoires from photon-treated patients showed oligoclonal expansion, particularly of CD8+ Temra cells, and this expansion drove the decline in diversity. Across the cohort, a larger post-nadir drop in TCR diversity was inversely correlated with overall survival time among patients who died.

The input for sequencing was peripheral blood, taken from a patient treated with proton-based radiotherapy. The chain couples TRBV6-5 to TRBJ1-1; the D gene cannot be named for sure. The receptor's source is a woman aged 55-70 years with cholangiocarcinoma. Some clones in this sample may be carry-over from other donors' samples. The DNA reads as follows: TGTGCCAGCAGGTTCTATCGGGACACTGAAGCTTTCTTT. This codes for CASRFYRDTEAFF.